These T cell receptor beta chains were read from a single sample in a study of CD8 T cells in ankylosing spondylitis. Each CDR3 protein is one row after TCRdb ran MiXCR on the 5' RACE reads. The sample shows 250,000 to 400,000 distinct CDR3 sequences, around 10% of them seen only once. The source material was blood, either unsorted or a sorted T cell fraction (not recorded which). The receptors derive from a female donor with ankylosing spondylitis or in good health (not recorded which). The CDR3 runs from the conserved cysteine through the conserved F or W. A D gene is named only where the DNA matches it firmly. Where a row states a size, it is once, few, many or the class of an expanded clone; other rows omit it.

>-|TRBJ2-3|TRBV5-1|many
CASSSPGPTLATQYF
TGCGCCAGCAGTTCCCCCGGGCCCACTCTGGCTACGCAGTATTTT
>TRBD2|TRBJ2-7|TRBV7-8|many
CASSLVVGLAYEQYF
TGTGCCAGCAGCTTAGTGGTGGGACTAGCCTACGAGCAGTACTTC
>-|TRBJ2-4|TRBV15|many
CATSRDGTGVKNIQYF
TGTGCCACCAGCAGAGATGGTACGGGGGTCAAAAACATTCAGTACTTC
>-|TRBJ2-7|TRBV30|-
CAWSEGLPYEQYF
TGTGCCTGGAGTGAGGGGCTGCCCTACGAGCAGTACTTC
>-|TRBJ1-1|TRBV20-1|many
CSALPPGSSDFF
TGCAGTGCCCTCCCCCCGGGGTCGTCGGATTTCTTT
>-|TRBJ1-3|TRBV20-1|many
CSASLSNSGNTIYF
TGCAGTGCTAGTCTCAGCAACTCTGGAAACACCATATATTTT
>TRBD2|TRBJ2-1|TRBV4-3|few
CASSQGVTGGWDEQFF
TGCGCCAGCAGCCAAGGGGTTACGGGAGGGTGGGATGAGCAGTTCTTC
>TRBD2|TRBJ2-3|TRBV9|many
CASQRGAQDTQYF
TGTGCCAGCCAGCGGGGGGCCCAGGATACGCAGTATTTT
>-|TRBJ2-7|TRBV30|-
CAWRGTYEQYF
TGTGCCTGGAGGGGGACCTACGAGCAGTACTTC
>-|TRBJ2-6|TRBV9|many
CASSVGGSGANVLTF
TGTGCCAGCAGCGTAGGGGGCTCTGGGGCCAACGTCCTGACTTTC
>-|TRBJ2-3|TRBV6-1|many
CASSLGGADRTDTQYF
TGTGCCAGCAGCTTGGGGGGGGCGGACCGCACAGATACGCAGTATTTT
>TRBD2|TRBJ2-2|TRBV6-2/TRBV6-3|many
CASSRLAGHTGELFF
TGTGCCAGCAGCCGACTAGCCGGGCACACCGGGGAGCTGTTTTTT
>TRBD2|TRBJ2-5|TRBV11-2|few
CASSFTAGGYQETQYF
TGTGCCAGCAGCTTCACAGCGGGGGGGTACCAAGAGACCCAGTACTTC
>-|TRBJ2-1|TRBV5-1|-
CASSLAGDSYNEQFF
TGCGCCAGCAGCTTGGCCGGGGATTCCTACAATGAGCAGTTCTTC
>TRBD2|TRBJ2-1|TRBV6-2/TRBV6-3|many
CASSYMTGGAHEQFF
TGTGCCAGCAGTTACATGACGGGAGGGGCGCATGAGCAGTTCTTC
>-|TRBJ1-4|TRBV7-9|-
CASPGKLFF
TGTGCCAGCCCGGGAAAACTGTTTTTT
>TRBD2|TRBJ2-1|TRBV7-2|-
CASTQVGRARNEQFF
TGTGCCAGCACCCAAGTCGGGAGGGCCCGTAATGAGCAGTTCTTC
>TRBD1|TRBJ2-7|TRBV6-1|many
CASRPSGTGSDEQYF
TGTGCCAGCAGACCATCCGGGACAGGGAGCGACGAGCAGTACTTC
>TRBD2|TRBJ2-3|TRBV10-3|many
CAISLSGGTDTQYF
TGTGCCATCAGTCTTAGCGGGGGGACAGATACGCAGTATTTT
>-|TRBJ2-1|TRBV20-1|many
CSASRAKMRNEQFF
TGCAGTGCCAGTAGGGCTAAGATGCGGAATGAGCAGTTCTTC
>TRBD1|TRBJ2-1|TRBV27|few
CASILRTGEGNPQFF
TGTGCCAGCATCTTGAGGACAGGGGAGGGGAACCCGCAGTTCTTC
>-|TRBJ1-5|TRBV18|few
CASSPLNSNQPQHF
TGTGCCAGCTCACCGTTGAATAGCAATCAGCCCCAGCATTTT
>-|TRBJ2-7|TRBV20-1|-
CSARDGQRREQYF
TGCAGTGCTAGAGATGGGCAGAGGCGCGAGCAGTACTTC
>-|TRBJ2-6|TRBV5-1|many
CASSPIVGANVLTF
TGCGCCAGCAGCCCCATCGTTGGGGCCAACGTCCTGACTTTC
>-|TRBJ2-5|TRBV10-3|many
CAIRDSIAQYF
TGTGCCATCAGGGACAGTATAGCCCAGTACTTC
>-|TRBJ2-7|TRBV9|few
CASSPQGGFEQYF
TGTGCCAGCAGCCCCCAAGGGGGGTTCGAGCAGTACTTC
>TRBD1|TRBJ2-3|TRBV6-1|-
CASRPQGAGTQYF
TGTGCCAGCAGACCACAGGGGGCCGGTACGCAGTATTTT
>-|TRBJ2-5|TRBV3-1|few
CASSPSPGSYQETQYF
TGTGCCAGCAGCCCCTCTCCGGGGAGTTACCAAGAGACCCAGTACTTC
>-|TRBJ1-1|TRBV28|many
CAALRSSGHTEAFF
TGTGCCGCGTTGCGGAGCTCCGGGCACACTGAAGCTTTCTTT
>-|TRBJ2-2|TRBV28|many
CASTRGAGELFF
TGTGCCAGCACCAGAGGTGCCGGGGAGCTGTTTTTT
>-|TRBJ2-7|TRBV5-6|many
CASSSGRRILSDEQYF
TGTGCCAGCAGCTCGGGCCGAAGGATCCTGTCAGACGAGCAGTACTTC
>-|TRBJ2-5|TRBV5-1|many
CASSLGADGGYQETQYF
TGCGCCAGCAGCTTGGGGGCTGACGGAGGCTACCAAGAGACCCAGTACTTC
>TRBD1|TRBJ1-1|TRBV12-3/TRBV12-4|few
CASSRTGTGGTEAFF
TGTGCCAGCAGCCGAACCGGGACAGGGGGCACTGAAGCTTTCTTT
>-|TRBJ2-3|TRBV5-5|many
CASSSESTATDTQYF
TGTGCCAGCAGCTCCGAGTCTACAGCCACAGATACGCAGTATTTT
>TRBD1|TRBJ1-6|TRBV28|-
CASSLSSGQGNSPLHF
TGTGCCAGCAGTTTATCCTCGGGACAGGGGAATTCACCCCTCCACTTT
>-|TRBJ2-3|TRBV12-3/TRBV12-4|many
CASSFSKTTDTQYF
TGTGCCAGCAGTTTCTCTAAAACCACAGATACGCAGTATTTT
>TRBD1|TRBJ1-6|TRBV20-1|many
CSASLDRGLENSPLHF
TGCAGTGCTAGCCTTGACAGGGGACTAGAGAATTCACCCCTCCACTTT
>TRBD2|TRBJ2-1|TRBV14|-
CASSQASGSPYNEQFF
TGTGCCAGCAGCCAAGCTAGCGGGAGCCCTTACAATGAGCAGTTCTTC
>-|TRBJ1-1|TRBV7-9|many
CASSLSGSGGNTEAFF
TGTGCCAGCAGCTTAAGCGGTTCGGGCGGGAACACTGAAGCTTTCTTT
>-|TRBJ2-3|TRBV7-2|many
CASSLGGVQNTQYF
TGTGCCAGCAGCCTAGGGGGGGTACAGAATACGCAGTATTTT
>TRBD2|TRBJ2-7|TRBV9|few
CASSPGGASGIYEQYF
TGTGCCAGCAGCCCAGGGGGGGCTAGCGGGATCTACGAGCAGTACTTC
>-|TRBJ2-1|TRBV5-1|many
CASSFLSGDYNEQFF
TGCGCCAGCAGCTTCCTGTCGGGGGACTACAATGAGCAGTTCTTC
>-|TRBJ1-4|TRBV11-1|few
CASRPTGRPWEKLFF
TGTGCCAGCAGACCTACGGGAAGGCCTTGGGAAAAACTGTTTTTT
>-|TRBJ1-1|TRBV7-2|many
CASSFDGALNTEAFF
TGTGCCAGCAGCTTCGACGGGGCCTTGAACACTGAAGCTTTCTTT
>-|TRBJ2-4|TRBV3-1|-
CASSQDKGLAKNIQYF
TGTGCCAGCAGCCAAGATAAAGGGCTAGCCAAAAACATTCAGTACTTC
>TRBD2|TRBJ2-1|TRBV28|many
CASTPWEGSGRRFNNEQFF
TGTGCCAGCACCCCCTGGGAGGGTAGCGGGAGAAGGTTTAACAATGAGCAGTTCTTC
>TRBD2|TRBJ2-3|TRBV5-1|-
CASSLDKAGGYTDTQYF
TGCGCCAGCAGCTTGGACAAAGCGGGGGGCTACACAGATACGCAGTATTTT
>TRBD1|TRBJ1-5|TRBV5-1|few
CASSPEGQGSQPQHF
TGCGCCAGCAGCCCCGAAGGACAGGGTAGTCAGCCCCAGCATTTT
>-|TRBJ2-1|TRBV20-1|many
CSAVRDQNNEQFF
TGCAGTGCAGTACGGGACCAAAACAATGAGCAGTTCTTC
>-|TRBJ2-7|TRBV27|-
CASSPPATYEQYF
TGTGCCAGCAGCCCCCCCGCCACCTACGAGCAGTACTTC
>-|TRBJ1-1|TRBV5-5|few
CASSPGRVYTEAFF
TGTGCCAGCAGCCCCGGCAGGGTATACACTGAAGCTTTCTTT
>-|TRBJ1-1|TRBV7-9|-
CASSLVRVSGEAFF
TGTGCCAGCAGCCTCGTCAGGGTGAGTGGTGAAGCTTTCTTT
>-|TRBJ1-5|TRBV5-6|many
CASSLWTSSNQPQHF
TGTGCCAGCAGCTTGTGGACCTCTAGCAATCAGCCCCAGCATTTT
>-|TRBJ2-2|TRBV15|many
CATSRGTGPWELFF
TGTGCCACCAGCAGAGGCACGGGGCCCTGGGAGCTGTTTTTT
>-|TRBJ2-5|TRBV5-1|-
CASARLGAQETQYF
TGCGCCAGCGCTCGATTAGGAGCGCAAGAGACCCAGTACTTC
>-|TRBJ1-5|TRBV6-1|-
CASSDASQHF
TGTGCCAGCAGTGATGCGTCCCAGCATTTT
>-|TRBJ2-3|TRBV20-1|many
CSARRMGGTQYF
TGCAGTGCTAGACGTATGGGCGGTACGCAGTATTTT
>TRBD2|TRBJ2-3|TRBV11-3|many
CASSLASGLGDTQYF
TGTGCCAGCAGCTTGGCTAGCGGGTTGGGAGATACGCAGTATTTT
>-|TRBJ2-1|TRBV5-1|few
CASRQEESYNEQFF
TGCGCCAGCAGGCAGGAGGAATCCTACAATGAGCAGTTCTTC
>-|TRBJ2-1|TRBV5-1|few
CASSPVLSSYNEQFF
TGCGCCAGCAGCCCGGTGTTAAGCTCCTACAATGAGCAGTTCTTC